This record covers a single TCR beta chain. What it binds is unknown. The sample comes from a study of cytomegalovirus exposure and HLA in healthy donors. Study results and limitations: For TCR beta chains, V- and J-gene trimming was later linked to a missense DCLRE1C variant. Analysis was performed later, and it showed HLA-associated TCR beta chains to be more clonally expanded than equally common others.

Use of 60 Vbeta and 13 Jbeta primers characterized the PCR. Profiling relied on immunoSEQ multiplex PCR, and the TCRdb table lists in-frame clones only, not all of them. Counted here are 70,000 or so clones, roughly 85% occurring once; the ten biggest clones make up 2%. Germline CDR1 MNHNY, CDR2 SVGAGI (reference sequence). This CDR3 spans 13 amino acids. With 5 bases clipped from V and 1 base from J, the junction kept 1 base outside the gene matches. The TCR was taken from a woman between 25 and 40 years old in good health and CMV-seronegative. The specimen sequenced was PBMCs. The chain is built from TRBV6-6 and TRBJ1-1, with 7 bases fitting TRBD1. The CDR3 DNA follows: TGTGCCAGCAGTCACAGGGGGAACACTGAAGCTTTCTTT. Encoded protein: CASSHRGNTEAFF.